Included here is one TCR beta chain sequence, with context. From germline, CDR1 is SGHTA and CDR2 FQGNSA. The CDR3 contains 14 residues. The V segment lost 0 bases and the J segment 3 bases; nucleotides outside the gene matches: 1. These data are taken from a study of technical replicates of blood from several donors. This table comes from immunoSEQ multiplex PCR, and its TCRdb copy is limited to in-frame clones, with some not included. The sample carries tens of thousands of clones, approximately 96% recorded once. Sample: T cells isolated from PBMCs. This chain connects TRBV7-2 to TRBJ2-7, with 8 positions matching TRBD1. The TCR comes from a human donor in good health. CDR3 bases: TGTGCCAGCAGCTTAGCACAGGGGGACTACGAGCAGTACTTC. It translates to CASSLAQGDYEQYF.